This T cell receptor (beta chain) was recorded in a study of blood T cells in healthy people across ages. In each sample, at least 6.5 million PBMCs were isolated. From germline, CDR1 is SEHNR and CDR2 FQNEAQ (reference sequence). V was trimmed by 4 bases and J by 8 bases, leaving 14 bases between them. This CDR3 is 13 amino acids long. A second PCR of 7 to 11 cycles used a sample-barcoded 5' primer and a J-beta primer mix. TCRdb re-derived calls from the 5' RACE reads in MiXCR, one entry per CDR3 protein. The sample has some 800,000 distinct CDR3 sequences, approximately 25% seen once. Comment on this clonotype: It is likely a read error, because the conserved phenylalanine at the end of the CDR3 is missing.

In addition, the sample was reused for a study of T cells of mothers and their children. In that study: A second PCR was performed with the M1S primer. This primer added sample barcodes and 2-4 random nucleotides.

The sample consisted of blood. This sequence originates from a boy aged 5-17 years in good health. The V and J genes are TRBV7-9 and TRBJ1-2, with D unresolved. The CDR3 loop reads CASSSDTPGGYTL. DNA for the CDR3: TGTGCCAGCAGCTCCGACACTCCTGGAGGCTACACCCTC.